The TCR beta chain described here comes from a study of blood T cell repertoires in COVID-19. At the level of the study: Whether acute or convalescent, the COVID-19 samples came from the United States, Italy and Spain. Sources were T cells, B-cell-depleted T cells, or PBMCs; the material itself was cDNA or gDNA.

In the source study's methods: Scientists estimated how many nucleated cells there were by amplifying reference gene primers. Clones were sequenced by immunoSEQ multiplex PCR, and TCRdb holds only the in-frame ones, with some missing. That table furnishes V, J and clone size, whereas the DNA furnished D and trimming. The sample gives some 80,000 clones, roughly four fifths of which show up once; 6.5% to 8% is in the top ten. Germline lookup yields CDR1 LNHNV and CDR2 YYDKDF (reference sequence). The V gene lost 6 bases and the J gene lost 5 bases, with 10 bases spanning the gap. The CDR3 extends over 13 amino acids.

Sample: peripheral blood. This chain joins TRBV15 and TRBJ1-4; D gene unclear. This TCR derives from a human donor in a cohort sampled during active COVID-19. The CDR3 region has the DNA TGTGCCACCAGGGCTCCATTAAATGAAAAACTGTTTTTT. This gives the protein CATRAPLNEKLFF.